These 15 T cell receptor beta chains were all obtained from the same sample, sequenced in a study of shared clonotypes between healthy human individuals. The assay was immunoSEQ multiplex PCR, and TCRdb's table has in-frame clones only and misses some. The sample carries 1,100,000 or so clones, around 78% recorded once. Material: memory CD4+ T cells from PBMCs. Subset here: CD45RA-negative fraction. All receptors come from a man aged 18 to 30 in good health. Some clones in this sample may be carry-over from other donors' samples.

As DNA, the CDR3 is TGTGCCAGCAGCTTATCTCAGGGAAGAGAGCAGTTCTTC. Its protein is CASSLSQGREQFF. The chain has TRBV7-9 and TRBJ2-1, with TRBD1 as a possible D gene (5 bases). The V gene lost 2 bases and the J gene lost 10 bases, with 12 bases spanning the gap. This CDR3 is 13 amino acids long. From germline, CDR1 is SEHNR and CDR2 FQNEAQ (reference sequence).

This chain joins TRBV12-2 and TRBJ2-5; the table's D call of TRBD2 was not tested on the DNA. TRBV12-2 is deemed a pseudogene. CDR3 length equals 19 residues. CDR3 sequence (DNA): TGTGCAAGTCGCCACCCCGGGACTAGCGGGGACATAGACCAAGAGACCCAGTACTTC. Translated, it gives CASRHPGTSGDIDQETQYF.

The CDR3: CASSPRGPETPTNEKLFF. CDR3 coding DNA: TGTGCCAGCAGTCCCCGGGGGCCCGAGACTCCGACTAATGAAAAACTGTTTTTT. The J gene is TRBJ1-4, the V gene TRBV27; the D gene is possibly TRBD1 (6 bases). CDR1 is MNHEY, CDR2 SMNVEV, per germline (reference sequence). The CDR3 is 18 residues long. V shed 5 bases and J shed 2 bases, with 21 bases lying between them.

Notes on this clone: Other DNA sequences within the sample encode an identical CDR3. This chain links TRBV7-2 with TRBJ2-1; tentative D call: TRBD2 (5 bases). The CDR3 has 14 amino acids. V was clipped by 1 base and J by 4 bases, with 8 bases between them. CDR1 is SGHTA and CDR2 is FQGNSA in the germline V gene. The chain's CDR3 is CASSLGLAYNEQFF. CDR3 in DNA: TGTGCCAGCAGCTTAGGTCTAGCTTACAATGAGCAGTTCTTC.

The chain combines TRBV21-1 with TRBJ1-2; no check of the table's D call, TRBD1, against the DNA was made. TRBV21-1 is noted as a pseudogene. CDR3 length equals 17 residues. The CDR3 region is CASSKVAGGRVGYGYTF. Written as DNA, the CDR3 is TGTGCCAGCAGCAAAGTTGCAGGTGGCAGGGTAGGGTATGGCTACACCTTC.

The chain couples TRBV14 to TRBJ2-5; D not certain. There are 16 residues in the CDR3. With 3 bases removed from V and 3 bases from J, the gap between germline ends came to 17 bases. Germline CDR1 and CDR2: SGHDN and FVKESK. In DNA form, the CDR3 reads TGTGCCAGCAGCCAGGGGTGGGCCGGATCGGAAGAGACCCAGTACTTC. Translating gives CASSQGWAGSEETQYF.

As concerns this clone: Other DNA sequences of this sample code for an identical CDR3. CDR3 in amino acids: CAWSRVGEQYF. The CDR3, as DNA: TGTGCCTGGAGTCGGGTGGGGGAGCAGTACTTC. The rearrangement uses TRBV30 and TRBJ2-7; D remains ambiguous. V lost 2 bases to trimming and J lost 7 bases, with 9 bases between them. Germline CDR1 and CDR2: GTSNPN and SVGIG (reference sequence). The CDR3 has 11 amino acids. Using reference TRBV30 and TRBJ2-7 for the parts outside the CDR3, the full variable domain is SQTIHQWPATLVQPVGSPLSLECTVEGTSNPNLYWYRQAAGRGLQLLFYSVGIGQISSEVPQNLSASRPQDRQFILSSKKLLLSDSGFYLCAWSRVGEQYFGPGTRLTVT.

CDR3 region: CASSQDPAQSSYNEQFF. In DNA, the CDR3 is TGTGCCAGCAGCCAAGATCCGGCTCAGAGCTCCTACAATGAGCAGTTCTTC. This sequence joins TRBV4-2 and TRBJ2-1; D unclear. This CDR3 spans 17 amino acids. Germline CDR1 and CDR2: LGHNA and YNFKEQ. V lost 0 bases, J lost 0 bases, and 12 bases lay in between.

The V call is TRBV5-1, the J call TRBJ1-1, with 8 bases aligning to TRBD1. Germline V gene sequence: CDR1 SGHRS, CDR2 YFSETQ. With V trimmed by 4 bases and J by 4 bases, 6 bases remained unmatched. The CDR3 is made up of 14 amino acids. CDR3 coding DNA: TGCGCCAGCAGCCCAGGGGGCTGGAGCACTGAAGCTTTCTTT. Amino acid sequence: CASSPGGWSTEAFF.

The chain joins TRBV11-2 to TRBJ2-7; 9 bases are shared with TRBD2. Germline V CDR1 and CDR2: SGHAT, FQNNGV. The CDR3 spans 15 residues. V dropped 8 bases and J dropped 7; count of bases not matched to a gene: 15. The CDR3 region is CASSTGTSYSGEQYF. The CDR3 coding sequence is TGTGCCAGCTCAACCGGGACTAGCTACTCGGGTGAGCAGTACTTC.

The V call is TRBV18, the J call TRBJ1-1; a weak D match, TRBD1 (6 bases). Trimming stripped 7 bases from V and 3 bases from J, with 12 bases between. Germline loops: CDR1 KGHSH, CDR2 LQKENI. CDR3 length: 13 residues. CDR3 in amino acids: CASLQGIDTEAFF. CDR3 coding DNA: TGTGCCAGCTTGCAGGGGATCGACACTGAAGCTTTCTTT.

This clone has only a few counts. The V and J genes are TRBV19 and TRBJ1-5; 10 nucleotides align to TRBD1. V shed 3 bases, J shed 2 bases, and the junction held 16 bases outside the gene matches. This CDR3 has 20 residues. Germline loops: CDR1 LNHDA, CDR2 SQIVND (reference sequence). This chain's CDR3 is CASSINLEDRGVAGNQPQHF. CDR3 nucleotides: TGTGCCAGTAGTATTAATTTAGAGGACAGGGGGGTAGCGGGCAATCAGCCCCAGCATTTT. Complete variable domain (other parts from reference TRBV19 and TRBJ1-5): DGGITQSPKYLFRKEGQNVTLSCEQNLNHDAMYWYRQDPGQGLRLIYYSQIVNDFQKGDIAEGYSVSREKKESFPLTVTSAQKNPTAFYLCASSINLEDRGVAGNQPQHFGDGTRLSIL.

The chain couples TRBV9 to TRBJ2-7; 7 nucleotides agree with TRBD2. The CDR3 is 13 residues long. The germline gives CDR1 SGDLS, CDR2 YYNGEE. V lost 4 bases and J lost 6; bases outside the gene matches: 7. As DNA, the CDR3 is TGTGCCAGCAGCATCGGACTAGGCCGCGAGCAGTACTTC. This gives the protein CASSIGLGREQYF.

The chain couples TRBV28 to TRBJ2-5; 7 bases match TRBD2. J gave up 4 bases and V 5 bases, and 16 bases lay outside the gene matches. CDR1 and CDR2 (germline): MDHEN, SYDVKM. The CDR3 extends over 17 amino acids. DNA for the CDR3: TGTGCCAGCAGTCCGTACCTTACAGCGGGGCTAACAGAGACCCAGTACTTC. Translated, it gives CASSPYLTAGLTETQYF. Filled out from reference TRBV28 and TRBJ2-5, the complete variable domain reads DVKVTQSSRYLVKRTGEKVFLECVQDMDHENMFWYRQDPGLGLRLIYFSYDVKMKEKGDIPEGYSVSREKKERFSLILESASTNQTSMYLCASSPYLTAGLTETQYFGPGTRLLVL.

The CDR3 region has the DNA TGTGCAGGGGGGCTCAATCAGCCCCAGCATTTT. Its protein is CAGGLNQPQHF. This chain connects TRBV28 to TRBJ1-5; the D gene is possibly TRBD1 (6 bases). The CDR3 sequence is 11 residues long. CDR1 MDHEN and CDR2 SYDVKM come from the germline V gene.